This T cell receptor (beta chain) was profiled in a study of blood T cell repertoires in COVID-19. The wider study: Spain, Italy and the United States supplied samples that represented acute and convalescent COVID-19. From T cells, B-cell-depleted T cells, or PBMCs came the material, which was cDNA or gDNA.

Original processing notes: The assay estimated nucleated cells by amplifying reference gene primers. The data were produced by immunoSEQ multiplex PCR, yet TCRdb's version contains in-frame clones alone and is incomplete. From that table come the V and J calls and clone size; the DNA was used to work out D and trimming. In the table there are 150,000 or so clones, roughly 80% of which are singletons. J gave up 2 bases and V 2 bases, and 3 bases lay outside the gene matches. CDR1 is SGHNT, CDR2 YYREEE, per germline (reference sequence). The CDR3 loop spans 15 amino acids. This rearrangement joins TRBV5-4 to TRBJ2-7, with 11 bases lining up with TRBD2. Sequencing was done on a sample of peripheral blood. The clonotype comes from a woman between 55 and 75 years old with acute or convalescent COVID-19. CDR3 sequence: CASSFFSGGAYEQYF. CDR3 nucleotide sequence: TGTGCCAGCAGCTTCTTTAGCGGGGGGGCCTACGAGCAGTACTTC.